A single T cell receptor beta chain is shown here with its context. What it recognizes is unknown. The CDR3 totals 15 residues. The V end was cut by 3 bases, the J end by 0 bases, with 12 bases between. Germline assignment: CDR1 SGHVS and CDR2 FNYEAQ. It was with 60 Vbeta and 13 Jbeta primers that the PCR ran. Sequencing was performed with immunoSEQ multiplex PCR; in TCRdb, only in-frame clones are kept and a portion is missing. The repertoire has 120,000 to 150,000 clones, roughly 80% of them found once; the top ten carry 2.5% to 3.5%. This entry is derived from a study of cytomegalovirus exposure and HLA in healthy donors. Study-wide background: A prior analysis found some 110 million unique TCR beta sequences from some 190 million T cells. Drawn from HLA-typed donors, 83 million or so unique TCRs were held in an early data release.

Study results and caveats: Links to common viral pathogens appeared, in a later analysis, for several of the most significant clusters. According to the study, some 160 TCR beta chains were cytomegalovirus-associated.

The chain has TRBV7-6 and TRBJ2-7; TRBD2 is a possible D gene (5 bases). Material: PBMCs. The sequence was obtained from a middle-aged man in good health and CMV-seropositive. CDR3 DNA: TGTGCCAGCAGCTTGGACGAGACTATCTCCTACGAGCAGTACTTC. Residues: CASSLDETISYEQYF.